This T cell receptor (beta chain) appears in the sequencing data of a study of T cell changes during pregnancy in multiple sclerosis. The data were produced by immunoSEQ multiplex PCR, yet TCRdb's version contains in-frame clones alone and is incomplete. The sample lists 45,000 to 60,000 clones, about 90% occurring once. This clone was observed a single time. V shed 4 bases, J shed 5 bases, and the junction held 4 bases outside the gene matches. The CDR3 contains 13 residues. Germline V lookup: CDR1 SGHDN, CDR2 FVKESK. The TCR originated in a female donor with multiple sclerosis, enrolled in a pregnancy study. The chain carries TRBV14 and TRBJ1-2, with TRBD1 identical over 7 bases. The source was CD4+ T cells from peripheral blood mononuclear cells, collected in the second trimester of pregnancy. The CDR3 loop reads CASSPQGLYGYTF. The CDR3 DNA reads TGTGCCAGCAGCCCACAGGGGTTGTATGGCTACACCTTC.